Shown below are 18 T cell receptor beta chains from a single sample sequenced in a study of tumor-infiltrating lymphocytes in primary liver carcinoma (dated by TCRdb to the late 2010s). Blood RNA was extracted from unsorted whole blood using TRIzol reagent, and germline DNA was obtained with the DNeasy Blood & Tissue kit. Sequenced using an Illumina HiSeq 2500. Using a constant-region primer and ProtoScript II reverse transcriptase, TCRbeta-specific cDNA was reverse-transcribed from approximately 0.55 ug total RNA. TCRbeta libraries were built with three nested multiplex PCR rounds, a slightly modified ARM-PCR procedure. The first two PCR rounds used multiplex TRBV1-TRBV30 forward primers with a Cbeta reverse primer, each for approximately 11 cycles. The public reads were reprocessed in TCRdb via fastp at Q25 and MiXCR, keeping in-frame beta chains. Rows with one shared CDR3 protein collapse into an entry with the most common genes and DNA. For this sample there are about 350,000 distinct CDR3 sequences; around three fifths appear just once. The biggest ten clones account for 5.5% to 7% of the sample.

Specimen: peripheral blood. These receptors originate from a man aged 35 to 55 with primary liver carcinoma and hepatitis B virus infection.

A word on this clonotype: A read error may account for a junction end that differs from germline. The chain couples TRBV6-5 to TRBJ2-7; the match to TRBD2 covers 15 bases. Germline loops: CDR1 MNHEY, CDR2 SVGAGI. The CDR3 has 17 residues. The CDR3: CASSTRTSGRVIYEHYF. The CDR3 bases are TGTGCCAGCAGTACCCGGACTAGCGGGAGGGTCATCTACGAGCATTACTTC.

Comment on this clonotype: This may be a read error: a much more frequent sequence differs by one nucleotide. The rearrangement links TRBV12-3 or TRBV12-4 to TRBJ2-1; TRBD1 matches at 7 bases. The CDR3 is 15 amino acids. Here the CDR3 reads CVSTPQGQRYNEQFF. CDR3 bases: TGTGTCAGCACCCCTCAGGGACAGCGCTACAATGAGCAGTTCTTC.

As for this clonotype: A much larger clone is a single base away; this may be a read error. V gene TRBV4-1 combines with J gene TRBJ2-5; 7 bases agree with TRBD1. The germline CDR1 and CDR2 sequences are MGHRA and YSYEKL. This CDR3 is built from 15 residues. J lost 5 bases, V lost 0 bases, and 6 bases had no gene match. The CDR3 nucleotides read TGCGCCAGCAGCCAAGAAGGGATCAGGGGGGAGACCCAGTACTTC. It yields the protein CASSQEGIRGETQYF.

Concerning this clonotype: Germline is not matched at one junction end, which may reflect a read error. As DNA, the CDR3 is TGTGCCAGCAGCCGGCGACTAGCAGATTACGAGCGGTACTTC. Translation gives CASSRRLADYERYF. The chain carries TRBV11-2 and TRBJ2-7; TRBD2 agrees at 7 bases. CDR3 length: 14 amino acids. CDR1 SGHAT and CDR2 FQNNGV come from the germline V gene.

Comment on this clonotype: Being one base from a much bigger clone, this may be a read error. CDR3 in DNA: TGTGCCAGCAGTCGAAGCGGGAGGGAGGCAGATACGCAGTATTTT. Its translation: CASSRSGREADTQYF. V usage is TRBV6-6 and J usage is TRBJ2-3; 10 bases are shared with TRBD2. The CDR3 consists of 15 residues. Trimming at V came to 5 bases and at J to 4 bases, leaving 6 bases not matched to a gene. Per germline, CDR1 MNHNY and CDR2 SVGAGI (reference sequence).

Of note for this clonotype: At one end, the junction sequence differs from germline, possibly due to a read error. This chain joins TRBV29-1 and TRBJ1-1; D unresolved. CDR3 length: 12 amino acids. Germline lookup yields CDR1 SQVTM and CDR2 ANQGSEA. As DNA, the CDR3 is TGCAGCATGAGGGTTGGGAACAGTGAAGCTTTCTTC. It translates to CSMRVGNSEAFF.

The chain combines TRBV5-1 with TRBJ1-2; the D gene is possibly TRBD1 (5 bases). The V gene lost 0 bases and the J gene lost 4 bases, with 13 bases spanning the gap. This CDR3 has 15 residues. Germline CDR1 is SGHRS and CDR2 is YFSETQ. The CDR3 protein is CASSLAEGRGYGYTF. CDR3 bases: TGCGCCAGCAGCTTGGCCGAAGGAAGGGGCTATGGCTACACCTTC.

A word on this clonotype: Its ends do not fully match the called genes, so a read error is possible. The V gene is TRBV11-2, the J gene TRBJ2-7; D is uncertain. Looked up from germline, CDR1 is SGHAT and CDR2 is FQNNGV. This CDR3 comprises 12 residues. The CDR3 DNA reads as TGTGCCAGCAGCTCAGGCAAGGTAGAGCAGTGTTTC. Its protein product is CASSSGKVEQCF.

Notes on this clonotype: The junction does not match germline at one end; this may be a read error. The genes are TRBV6-1 and TRBJ1-5; D unclear. The CDR3 extends over 15 amino acids. CDR1 MNHNS and CDR2 SASEGT come from the germline V gene. Written as DNA, the CDR3 is TGTACCAGCAATGAAATCTCCTATATCAATCAGCCCCAGCATTTT. As protein: CTSNEISYINQPQHF.

The rearrangement joins TRBV6-6 to TRBJ1-1, with D tentatively TRBD1 (5 bases). Trimming pared 2 bases from V and 7 bases from J, leaving 11 bases between. This CDR3 spans 13 amino acids. Germline V lookup: CDR1 MNHNY, CDR2 SVGAGI (reference sequence). CDR3 nucleotide sequence: TGTGCCAGCAGTTACCTGGCACAGGATGAAGCTTTCTTT. Protein sequence: CASSYLAQDEAFF.

The chain joins TRBV10-2 to TRBJ2-1, with D perhaps TRBD1 (5 bases). Trimming removed 4 bases at V and 3 bases at J, with 13 bases between. This CDR3 is built from 15 residues. Looked up from germline, CDR1 is WSHSY and CDR2 is SAAADI. The chain's CDR3 is CASSGKGSSYNEQFF. CDR3 bases: TGCGCCAGCAGTGGGAAGGGGTCTAGCTACAATGAGCAGTTCTTC.

Ten or more counts support this clonotype. V is TRBV6-5 and J is TRBJ1-6; 7 bases align to TRBD1. The CDR3 covers 15 residues. The germline CDR1 and CDR2 sequences are MNHEY and SVGAGI. V trimming: 0 bases; J trimming: 7 bases; junction bases outside the gene matches: 3. CDR3 nucleotides: TGTGCCAGCAGTTACTCGGGGACAGTCAATTCACCCCTCCACTTT. Translated: CASSYSGTVNSPLHF.

Concerning this clonotype: This may come from a read error, since a much larger clone is one base off. The J gene is TRBJ2-1, the V gene TRBV12-3 or TRBV12-4; the D gene is possibly TRBD2 (7 bases). This CDR3 has 13 residues. This CDR3 is CASSRGGHNEKFF. For the CDR3, the DNA is TGTGCCAGCAGCCGCGGGGGCCACAATGAGAAGTTCTTC.

This clonotype was recorded once. Given the absence of the conserved phenylalanine or tryptophan at the CDR3 end, a read error is likely. V usage is TRBV11-2 and J usage is TRBJ2-1; D is perhaps TRBD2 (6 bases). Trimming took 5 bases from V and 3 from J, leaving 23 bases between them. CDR3 length: 18 residues. Germline V lookup: CDR1 SGHAT, CDR2 FQNNGV. The CDR3 protein is CASSIQLAGSGYYNEQFL. Written as DNA, the CDR3 is TGTGCCAGCAGCATACAACTCGCGGGGAGCGGGTACTACAATGAGCAGTTCTTA.

In this sample, this clonotype turned up many times. The chain carries TRBV12-3 or TRBV12-4 and TRBJ1-5; TRBD1 might be the D (5 bases). This CDR3 is built from 17 residues. V was clipped by 0 bases and J by 5 bases, with 17 bases between them. CDR3 protein: CASSLATGADLYQPQHF. CDR3 nucleotides: TGTGCCAGCAGTTTAGCGACTGGGGCCGACCTCTATCAGCCCCAGCATTTT.

Points on this clonotype: Since no conserved phenylalanine or tryptophan closes the CDR3, a read error is the likely cause. CDR3 nucleotide sequence: TGTGCCAGCATCCTAGTGGGAGGGCCCTTTAATGAGCAGTTCTAC. Translated, it gives CASILVGGPFNEQFY. This chain connects TRBV11-2 to TRBJ2-1, with 7 nucleotides matching TRBD2. V lost 7 bases and J lost 7; bases outside the gene matches: 13. There are 15 residues in the CDR3. Germline lookup yields CDR1 SGHAT and CDR2 FQNNGV.

The chain is built from TRBV10-1 and TRBJ2-4; 7 bases align to TRBD1. Germline lookup yields CDR1 WNHNN and CDR2 SYGVQD (reference sequence). The J segment lost 9 bases and the V segment lost 4 bases, leaving 12 bases of the junction unmatched. The CDR3 loop spans 15 amino acids. The CDR3: CASSVGTVMESIQYF. The CDR3 bases are TGCGCCAGCAGTGTCGGGACAGTCATGGAAAGCATTCAGTACTTC.

A remark on this clonotype: With a much larger clone just one base away, this may be a read error. The DNA for the CDR3 is TGTGCCAGCAAGTCCCTCGCCAAATACATTCAGTACTTC. Translating gives CASKSLAKYIQYF. This chain joins TRBV6-5 and TRBJ2-4; D is unresolved. Looked up from germline, CDR1 is MNHEY and CDR2 is SVGAGI. The CDR3 consists of 13 residues.